The clone carrying this T cell receptor beta chain has only a few counts. Its target is unknown. TCRdb processed the 5' RACE reads anew with MiXCR; each CDR3 protein has one entry. The data contain a few hundred thousand distinct CDR3 sequences, around 20% of them singletons. V gave up 6 bases and J gave up 0 bases; unmatched junction bases: 7. The length of the CDR3 is 15 residues. The data stem from a study of T-cell memory formation after mild COVID-19. Regarding the study as a whole: The CD4+ clones that contracted clustered mainly within CM and EM, and the CD8+ clones concentrated in EMRA.

The chain uses TRBV12-3 or TRBV12-4 and TRBJ1-2; 7 positions match TRBD1. Sequenced material: PBMCs or a T cell subset sorted from them (not recorded which). The clonotype originates from a man aged 18 to 30 who had mild COVID-19 (a few samples of this study predate the infection). Cell type and time point are not known. In DNA, the CDR3 is TGTGCCAGCAGGTCGACAGGGCCCACTAACTATGGCTACACCTTC. Residues: CASRSTGPTNYGYTF.